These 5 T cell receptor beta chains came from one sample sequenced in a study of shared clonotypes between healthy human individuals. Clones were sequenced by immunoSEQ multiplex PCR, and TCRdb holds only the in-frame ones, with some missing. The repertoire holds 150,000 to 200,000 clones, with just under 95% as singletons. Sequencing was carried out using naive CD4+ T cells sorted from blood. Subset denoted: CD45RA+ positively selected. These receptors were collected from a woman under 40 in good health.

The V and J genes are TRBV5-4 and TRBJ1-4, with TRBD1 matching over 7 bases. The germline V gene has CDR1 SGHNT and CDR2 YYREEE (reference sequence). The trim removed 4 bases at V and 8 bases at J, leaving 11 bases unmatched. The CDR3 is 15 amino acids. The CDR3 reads CASSPEEGAREKLFF. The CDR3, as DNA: TGTGCCAGCAGCCCGGAGGAGGGGGCTCGCGAAAAACTGTTTTTT.

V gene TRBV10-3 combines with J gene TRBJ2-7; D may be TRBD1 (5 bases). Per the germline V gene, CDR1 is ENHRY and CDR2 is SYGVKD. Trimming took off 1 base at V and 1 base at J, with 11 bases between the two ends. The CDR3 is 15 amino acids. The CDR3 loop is CAISEFQGISYEQYF. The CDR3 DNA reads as TGTGCCATCAGTGAGTTTCAGGGAATATCCTACGAGCAGTACTTC.

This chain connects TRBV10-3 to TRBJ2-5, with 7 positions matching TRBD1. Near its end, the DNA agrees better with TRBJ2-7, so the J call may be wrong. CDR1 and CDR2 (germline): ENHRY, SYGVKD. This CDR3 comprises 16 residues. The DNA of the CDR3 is TGTGCCATCAGTGACGGGACAGCCGGAAGGGCGTACGAGCAGTACTTC. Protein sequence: CAISDGTAGRAYEQYF.

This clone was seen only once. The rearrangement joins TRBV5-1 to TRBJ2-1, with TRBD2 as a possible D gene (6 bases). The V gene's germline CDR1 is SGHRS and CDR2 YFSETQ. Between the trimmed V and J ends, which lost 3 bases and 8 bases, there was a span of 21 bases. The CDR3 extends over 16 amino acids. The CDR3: CASSSGPGKEGDEQFF. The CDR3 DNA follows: TGCGCCAGCAGCTCTGGCCCCGGTAAGGAGGGTGATGAGCAGTTCTTC. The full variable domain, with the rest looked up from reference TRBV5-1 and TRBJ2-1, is KAGVTQTPRYLIKTRGQQVTLSCSPISGHRSVSWYQQTPGQGLQFLFEYFSETQRNKGNFPGRFSGRQFSNSRSEMNVSTLELGDSALYLCASSSGPGKEGDEQFFGPGTRLTVL.

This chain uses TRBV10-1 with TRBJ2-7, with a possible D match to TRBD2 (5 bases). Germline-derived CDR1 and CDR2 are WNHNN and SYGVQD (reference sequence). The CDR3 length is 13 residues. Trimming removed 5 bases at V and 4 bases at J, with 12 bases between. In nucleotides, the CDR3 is TGCGCCAGCAGTCCCGGGGATTATTACGAGCAGTACTTC. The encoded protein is CASSPGDYYEQYF.